The entry below gives a single T cell receptor (beta chain) sequence along with its context. The data belong to a study of control samples from healthy donors and cancer patients. Sequencing was performed with immunoSEQ multiplex PCR; in TCRdb, only in-frame clones are kept and a portion is missing. The sample holds about 160,000 clones, 92% seen once. The germline CDR1 and CDR2 sequences are MNHEY and SVGAGI. V lost 9 bases and J 0 bases, leaving 15 bases between the germline ends. The CDR3 contains 14 residues. Specimen: blood. The chain has TRBV6-5 and TRBJ2-7; the D is unclear. The sequence derives from a woman in her 30s in good health. The CDR3 region has the DNA TGTGCCAGTACAAGAGACCGGAGCTCCTACGAGCAGTACTTC. It specifies CASTRDRSSYEQYF.